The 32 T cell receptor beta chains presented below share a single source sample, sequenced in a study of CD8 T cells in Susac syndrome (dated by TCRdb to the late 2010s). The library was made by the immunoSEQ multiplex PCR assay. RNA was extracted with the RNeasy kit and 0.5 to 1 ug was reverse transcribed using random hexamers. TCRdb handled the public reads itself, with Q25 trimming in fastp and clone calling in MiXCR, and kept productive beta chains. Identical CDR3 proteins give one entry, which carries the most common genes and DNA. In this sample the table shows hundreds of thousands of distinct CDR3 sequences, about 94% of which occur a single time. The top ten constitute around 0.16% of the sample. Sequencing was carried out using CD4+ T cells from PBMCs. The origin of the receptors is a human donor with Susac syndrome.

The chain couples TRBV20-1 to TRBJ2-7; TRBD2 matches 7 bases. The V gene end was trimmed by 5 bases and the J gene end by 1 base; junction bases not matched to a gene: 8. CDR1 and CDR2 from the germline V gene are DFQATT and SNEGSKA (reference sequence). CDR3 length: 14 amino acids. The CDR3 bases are TGCAGTGCTGTAAGGGAGGGCGTTTCCTACGAGCAGTACTTC. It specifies CSAVREGVSYEQYF.

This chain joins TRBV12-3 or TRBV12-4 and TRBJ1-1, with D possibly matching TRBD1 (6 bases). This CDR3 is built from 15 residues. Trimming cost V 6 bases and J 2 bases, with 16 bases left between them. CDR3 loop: CASSPSGAVNTEAFF. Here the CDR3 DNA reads TGTGCCAGCAGCCCATCGGGGGCCGTTAACACTGAAGCTTTCTTT.

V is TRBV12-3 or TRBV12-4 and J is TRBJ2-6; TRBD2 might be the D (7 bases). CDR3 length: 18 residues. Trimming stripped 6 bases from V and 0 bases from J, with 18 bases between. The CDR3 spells CASRPTGGGHSGANVLTF. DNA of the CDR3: TGTGCCAGCAGACCCACGGGCGGGGGCCACTCTGGGGCCAACGTCCTGACTTTC.

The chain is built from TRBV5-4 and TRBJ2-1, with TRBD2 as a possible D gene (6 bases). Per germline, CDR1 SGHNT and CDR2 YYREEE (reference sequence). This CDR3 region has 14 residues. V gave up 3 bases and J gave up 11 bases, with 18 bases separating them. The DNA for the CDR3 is TGTGCCAGCAGCTCATACTCCCGAGGGACTCAGCAGTTCTTC. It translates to CASSSYSRGTQQFF. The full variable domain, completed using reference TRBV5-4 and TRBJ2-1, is ETGVTQSPTHLIKTRGQQVTLRCSSQSGHNTVSWYQQALGQGPQFIFQYYREEENGRGNFPPRFSGLQFPNYSSELNVNALELDDSALYLCASSSYSRGTQQFFGPGTRLTVL.

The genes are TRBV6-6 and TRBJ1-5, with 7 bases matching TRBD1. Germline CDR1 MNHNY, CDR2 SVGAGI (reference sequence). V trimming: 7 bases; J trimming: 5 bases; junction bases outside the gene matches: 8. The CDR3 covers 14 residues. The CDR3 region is CASKAGQGDQPQHF. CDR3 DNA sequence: TGTGCCAGCAAAGCAGGGCAGGGGGATCAGCCCCAGCATTTT.

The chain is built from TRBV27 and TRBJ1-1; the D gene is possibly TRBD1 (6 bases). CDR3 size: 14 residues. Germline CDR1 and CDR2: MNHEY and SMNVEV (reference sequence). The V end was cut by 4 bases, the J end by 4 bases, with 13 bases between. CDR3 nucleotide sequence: TGTGCCAGCAGTTCACGCGGACAGAGCACTGAAGCTTTCTTT. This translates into CASSSRGQSTEAFF.

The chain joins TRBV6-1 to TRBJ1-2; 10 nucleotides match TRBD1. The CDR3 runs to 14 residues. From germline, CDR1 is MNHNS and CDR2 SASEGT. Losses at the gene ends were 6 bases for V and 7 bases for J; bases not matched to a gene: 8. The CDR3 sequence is CASRPETGGSGYTF. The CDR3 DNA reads TGTGCCAGCAGGCCAGAGACAGGGGGCTCTGGCTACACCTTC.

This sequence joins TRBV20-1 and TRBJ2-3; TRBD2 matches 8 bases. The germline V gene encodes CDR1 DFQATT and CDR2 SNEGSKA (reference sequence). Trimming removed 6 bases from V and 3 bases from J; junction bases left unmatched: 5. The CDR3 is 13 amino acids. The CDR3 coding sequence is TGCAGTGCCCTCGGGGGGGGTACAGATACGCAGTATTTT. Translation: CSALGGGTDTQYF.

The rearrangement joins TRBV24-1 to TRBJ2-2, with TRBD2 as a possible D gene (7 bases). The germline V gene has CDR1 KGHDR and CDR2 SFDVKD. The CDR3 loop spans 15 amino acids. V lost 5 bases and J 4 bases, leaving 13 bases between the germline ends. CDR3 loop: CATSGGGAFTGELFF. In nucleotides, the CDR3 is TGTGCCACCAGTGGTGGGGGGGCATTCACCGGGGAGCTGTTTTTT.

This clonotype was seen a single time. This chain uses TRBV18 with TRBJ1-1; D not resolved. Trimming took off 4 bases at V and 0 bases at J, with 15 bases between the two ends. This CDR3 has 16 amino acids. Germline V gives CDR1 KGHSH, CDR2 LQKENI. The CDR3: CASSLGRSAMNTEAFF. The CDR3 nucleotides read TGTGCCAGCTCACTCGGACGTTCAGCCATGAACACTGAAGCTTTCTTT.

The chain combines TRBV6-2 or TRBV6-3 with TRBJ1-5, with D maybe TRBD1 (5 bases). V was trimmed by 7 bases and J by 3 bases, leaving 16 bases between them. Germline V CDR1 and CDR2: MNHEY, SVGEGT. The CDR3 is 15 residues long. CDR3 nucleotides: TGTGCCAGCACACGATCGGGGGTAGACAATCAGCCCCAGCATTTT. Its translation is CASTRSGVDNQPQHF.

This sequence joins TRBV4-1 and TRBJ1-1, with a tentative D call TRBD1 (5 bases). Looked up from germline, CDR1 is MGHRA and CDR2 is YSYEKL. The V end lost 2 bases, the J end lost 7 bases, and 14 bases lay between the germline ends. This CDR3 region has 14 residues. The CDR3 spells CASSQPWDGDEAFF. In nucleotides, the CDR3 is TGCGCCAGCAGCCAACCGTGGGACGGTGATGAAGCTTTCTTT.

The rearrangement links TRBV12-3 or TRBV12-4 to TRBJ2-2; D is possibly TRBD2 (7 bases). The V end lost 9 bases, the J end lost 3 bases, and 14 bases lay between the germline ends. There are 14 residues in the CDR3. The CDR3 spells CASLGGAHTGELFF. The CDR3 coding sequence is TGTGCCAGTTTAGGGGGGGCGCACACCGGGGAGCTGTTTTTT.

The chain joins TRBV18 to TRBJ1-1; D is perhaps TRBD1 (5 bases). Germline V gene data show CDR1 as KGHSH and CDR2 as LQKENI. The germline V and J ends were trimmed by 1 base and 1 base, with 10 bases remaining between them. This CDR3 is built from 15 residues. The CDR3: CASSPRDGANTEAFF. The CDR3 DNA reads TGTGCCAGCTCACCACGGGACGGAGCGAACACTGAAGCTTTCTTT.

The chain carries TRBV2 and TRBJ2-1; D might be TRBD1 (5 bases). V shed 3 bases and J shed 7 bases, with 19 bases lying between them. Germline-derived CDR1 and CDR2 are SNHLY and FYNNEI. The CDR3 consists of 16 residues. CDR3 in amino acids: CASSEEGRDLENEQFF. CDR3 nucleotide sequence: TGTGCCAGCAGTGAGGAAGGCAGGGATCTTGAGAATGAGCAGTTCTTC.

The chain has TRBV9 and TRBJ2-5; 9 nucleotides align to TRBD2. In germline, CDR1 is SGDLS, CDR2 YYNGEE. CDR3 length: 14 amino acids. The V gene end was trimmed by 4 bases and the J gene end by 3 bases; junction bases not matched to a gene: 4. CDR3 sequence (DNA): TGTGCCAGCAGCCCGGGACTAGCTGAAGAGACCCAGTACTTC. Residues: CASSPGLAEETQYF.

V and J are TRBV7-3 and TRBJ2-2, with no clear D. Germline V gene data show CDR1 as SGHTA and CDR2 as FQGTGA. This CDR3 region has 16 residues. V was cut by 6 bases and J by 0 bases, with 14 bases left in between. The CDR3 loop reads CASRKTAYSNTGELFF. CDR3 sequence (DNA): TGTGCCAGCAGGAAAACAGCATACTCGAACACCGGGGAGCTGTTTTTT.

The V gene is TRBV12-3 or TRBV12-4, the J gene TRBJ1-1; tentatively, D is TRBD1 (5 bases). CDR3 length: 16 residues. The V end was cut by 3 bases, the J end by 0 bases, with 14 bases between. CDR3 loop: CASSLGGEIMNTEAFF. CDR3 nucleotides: TGTGCCAGCAGTTTGGGGGGGGAGATCATGAACACTGAAGCTTTCTTT.

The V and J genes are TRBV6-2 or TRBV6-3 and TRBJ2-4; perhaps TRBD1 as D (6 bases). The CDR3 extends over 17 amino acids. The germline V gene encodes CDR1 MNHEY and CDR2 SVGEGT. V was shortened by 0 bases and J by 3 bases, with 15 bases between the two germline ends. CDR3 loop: CASSYSTRGKVKNIQYF. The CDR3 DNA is TGTGCCAGCAGTTACTCGACCAGGGGAAAGGTCAAAAACATTCAGTACTTC.

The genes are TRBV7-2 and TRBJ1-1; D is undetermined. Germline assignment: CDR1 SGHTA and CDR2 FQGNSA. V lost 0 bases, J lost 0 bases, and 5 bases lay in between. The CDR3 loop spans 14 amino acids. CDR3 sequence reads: CASSLAYLNTEAFF. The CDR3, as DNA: TGTGCCAGCAGCTTAGCGTACTTGAACACTGAAGCTTTCTTT.

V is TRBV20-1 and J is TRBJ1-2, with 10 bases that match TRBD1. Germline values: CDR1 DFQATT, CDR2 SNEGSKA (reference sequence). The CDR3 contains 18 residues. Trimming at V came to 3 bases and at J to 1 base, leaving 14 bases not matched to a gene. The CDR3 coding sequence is TGCAGTGCTAGGGGGGACAGGGGCCGCGTGAGCTATAACTATGGCTACACCTTC. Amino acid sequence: CSARGDRGRVSYNYGYTF.

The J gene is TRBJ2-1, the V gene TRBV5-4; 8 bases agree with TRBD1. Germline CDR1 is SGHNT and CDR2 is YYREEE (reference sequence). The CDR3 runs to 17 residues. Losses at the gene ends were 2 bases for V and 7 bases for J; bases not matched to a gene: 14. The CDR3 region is CASSLREQGDRLNEQFF. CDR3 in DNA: TGTGCCAGCAGCTTACGGGAACAGGGGGACCGTTTGAATGAGCAGTTCTTC.

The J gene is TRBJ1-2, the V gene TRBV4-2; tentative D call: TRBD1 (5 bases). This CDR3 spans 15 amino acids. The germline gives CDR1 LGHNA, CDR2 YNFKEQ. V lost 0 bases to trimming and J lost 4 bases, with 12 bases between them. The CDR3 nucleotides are TGTGCCAGCAGCCAAGACGGGCAGGGAACCTATGGCTACACCTTC. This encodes CASSQDGQGTYGYTF.

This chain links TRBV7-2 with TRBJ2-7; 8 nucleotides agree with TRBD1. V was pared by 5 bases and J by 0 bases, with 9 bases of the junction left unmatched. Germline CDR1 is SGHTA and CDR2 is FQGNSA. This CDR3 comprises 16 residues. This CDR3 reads CASSPLGQGPSYEQYF. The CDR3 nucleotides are TGTGCCAGCAGCCCCCTCGGACAGGGACCCTCCTACGAGCAGTACTTC.

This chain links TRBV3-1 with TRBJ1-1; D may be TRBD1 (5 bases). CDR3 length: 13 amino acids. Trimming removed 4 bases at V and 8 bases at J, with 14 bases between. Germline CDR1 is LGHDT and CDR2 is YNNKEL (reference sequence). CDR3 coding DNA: TGTGCCAGCAGCCCACGGGACGGAGAAGAAGCTTTCTTT. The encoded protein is CASSPRDGEEAFF.

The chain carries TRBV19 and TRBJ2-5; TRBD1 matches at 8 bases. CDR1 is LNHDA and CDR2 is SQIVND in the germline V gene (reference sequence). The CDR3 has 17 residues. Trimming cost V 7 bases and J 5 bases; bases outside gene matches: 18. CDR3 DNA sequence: TGTGCCAGTACCCAGGGTCGACAGGGGCGAAGTGTGGAGACCCAGTACTTC. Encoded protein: CASTQGRQGRSVETQYF. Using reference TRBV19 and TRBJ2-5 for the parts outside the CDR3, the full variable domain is DGGITQSPKYLFRKEGQNVTLSCEQNLNHDAMYWYRQDPGQGLRLIYYSQIVNDFQKGDIAEGYSVSREKKESFPLTVTSAQKNPTAFYLCASTQGRQGRSVETQYFGPGTRLLVL.

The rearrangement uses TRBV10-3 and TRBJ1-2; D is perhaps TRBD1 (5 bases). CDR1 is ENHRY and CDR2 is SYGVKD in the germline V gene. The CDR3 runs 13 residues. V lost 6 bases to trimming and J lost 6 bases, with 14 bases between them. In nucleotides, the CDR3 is TGTGCCATCAGGGGGACGGAGGAGGATGGCTACACCTTC. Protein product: CAIRGTEEDGYTF.

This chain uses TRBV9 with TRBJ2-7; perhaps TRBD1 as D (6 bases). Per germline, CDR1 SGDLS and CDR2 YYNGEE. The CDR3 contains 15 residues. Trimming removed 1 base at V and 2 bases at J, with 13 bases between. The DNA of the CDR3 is TGTGCCAGCAGCGTACGAGGGGGATTACCCTACGAGCAGTACTTC. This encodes CASSVRGGLPYEQYF.

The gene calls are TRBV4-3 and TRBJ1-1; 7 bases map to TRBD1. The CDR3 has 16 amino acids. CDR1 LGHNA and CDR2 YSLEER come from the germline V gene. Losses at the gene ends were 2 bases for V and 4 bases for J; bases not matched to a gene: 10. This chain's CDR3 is CASSQPHRDRTTEAFF. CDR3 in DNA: TGCGCCAGCAGCCAACCACACCGGGACAGAACCACTGAAGCTTTCTTT.

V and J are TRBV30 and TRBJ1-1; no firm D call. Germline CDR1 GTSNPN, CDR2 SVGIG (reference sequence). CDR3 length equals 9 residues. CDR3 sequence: CAIDYEAFF. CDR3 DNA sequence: TGTGCTATCGACTATGAAGCTTTCTTT.

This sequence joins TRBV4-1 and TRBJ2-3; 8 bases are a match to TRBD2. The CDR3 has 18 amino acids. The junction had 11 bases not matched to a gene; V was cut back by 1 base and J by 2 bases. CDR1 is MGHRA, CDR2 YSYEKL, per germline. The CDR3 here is CASSQGFLGGGTTDTQYF. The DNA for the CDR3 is TGCGCCAGCAGCCAAGGTTTCCTGGGCGGGGGGACCACAGATACGCAGTATTTT.

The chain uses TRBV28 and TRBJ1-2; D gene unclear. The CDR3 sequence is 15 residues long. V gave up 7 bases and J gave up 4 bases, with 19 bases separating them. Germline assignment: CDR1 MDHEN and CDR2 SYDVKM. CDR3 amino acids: CASKPVSGLSYGYTF. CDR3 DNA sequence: TGTGCCAGCAAACCTGTAAGTGGACTGAGCTATGGCTACACCTTC.